The rows below give T cell receptor beta chains drawn from one sample of a study of patients and donors after allogeneic stem cell transplantation. TCRdb itself ran the RT-PCR reads through MiXCR, one entry per CDR3 protein. The sample has approximately 150,000 distinct CDR3 sequences, about 36% seen once. The sequenced material came from blood, either unsorted or a sorted T cell fraction (not recorded which). These receptors were obtained from a human donor who was either an allogeneic HSCT recipient or a stem cell or donor lymphocyte infusion donor (not recorded which). It is not recorded whose cells these are; they may come from a transplant donor. The conserved cysteine and the conserved F or W are not part of the CDR3 here.

CDR3 protein: ASSLRVVGELF
V gene: TRBV27

CDR3 protein: ASSFGAPNSPLH
V gene: TRBV12-3/TRBV12-4

CDR3 protein: SASWAVNQPQH
V gene: TRBV20-1

CDR3 protein: ASSYYGDTEAF
V gene: TRBV6-5

CDR3 protein: ASSEEGGVTNQPQH
V gene: TRBV6-1

CDR3 protein: ASTLAGGQETQY
V gene: TRBV12-3/TRBV12-4

CDR3 protein: ASSYRTNTGELF
V gene: TRBV6-6

CDR3 protein: ASSYTGLAGDRDEQF
V gene: TRBV6-2/TRBV6-3

CDR3 protein: ASSRWGNGNTIY
V gene: TRBV4-2

CDR3 protein: ASSKGQGLSDTQY
V gene: TRBV7-3

CDR3 protein: ASSTEWAQETQY
V gene: TRBV12-3/TRBV12-4

CDR3 protein: ASSQEMIYNEQF
V gene: TRBV4-2

CDR3 protein: ASSPRVGNQPQH
V gene: TRBV7-2

CDR3 protein: ASSLFRVGNNSPLH
V gene: TRBV28

CDR3 protein: SASGLAGYNEQF
V gene: TRBV20-1

CDR3 protein: ASSLWGRNTGELF
V gene: TRBV12-3/TRBV12-4

CDR3 protein: ASSLGRGAEGKLF
V gene: TRBV7-9

CDR3 protein: ASSSIAGGLTDTQY
V gene: TRBV7-2

CDR3 protein: ASSLAGEGNQPQH
V gene: TRBV12-3/TRBV12-4

CDR3 protein: ASSFLWGNTLY
V gene: TRBV12-3/TRBV12-4

CDR3 protein: ASSDGGFREKLF
V gene: TRBV6-1

CDR3 protein: ASSPKAGGMGNQPQH
V gene: TRBV28

CDR3 protein: SALRKGGNQPQH
V gene: TRBV20-1

CDR3 protein: ASSSDREIYQPQH
V gene: TRBV12-3/TRBV12-4

CDR3 protein: ASSLSGTTLH
V gene: TRBV12-3/TRBV12-4

CDR3 protein: SARDLLGGYNEQF
V gene: TRBV20-1

CDR3 protein: ASSRADTQY
V gene: TRBV4-1

CDR3 protein: ASSQTVGTPDTQY
V gene: TRBV13

CDR3 protein: ASSLTGGGRNTEAF
V gene: TRBV7-3

CDR3 protein: ASSYLGRETEAF
V gene: TRBV6-5

CDR3 protein: ASSQPGSTRTQY
V gene: TRBV7-2

CDR3 protein: ASSRDRSPLH
V gene: TRBV12-3/TRBV12-4

CDR3 protein: ASSTKRGMQPQH
V gene: TRBV12-3/TRBV12-4

CDR3 protein: ASNEFNEKLF
V gene: TRBV6-1

CDR3 protein: ASSSNDRGETQY
V gene: TRBV28

CDR3 protein: ASSSDRGNTGELF
V gene: TRBV6-2/TRBV6-3

CDR3 protein: SARNRGNSNQPQH
V gene: TRBV20-1

CDR3 protein: ASSLPGLHGYT
V gene: TRBV5-6

CDR3 protein: ASSLSGDRPNQETQY
V gene: TRBV27

CDR3 protein: ASRGGSNTGELF
V gene: TRBV7-3

CDR3 protein: ASSNILGQPQH
V gene: TRBV12-3/TRBV12-4

CDR3 protein: ASSELGGYT
V gene: TRBV25-1

CDR3 protein: ASSQLVRETQY
V gene: TRBV4-1

CDR3 protein: SATDRVLNYGYT
V gene: TRBV20-1

CDR3 protein: ASSAGTAYSNQPQH
V gene: TRBV19

CDR3 protein: ASSFLQGQETQY
V gene: TRBV5-1

CDR3 protein: ASSQEGNRASPLH
V gene: TRBV4-1

CDR3 protein: ASSVVAGGRGYGYT
V gene: TRBV9

CDR3 protein: ASSLGQSYQPQH
V gene: TRBV5-1

CDR3 protein: AWRGKGSYEQY
V gene: TRBV30

CDR3 protein: ASSGAVSNQPQH
V gene: TRBV18

CDR3 protein: ASRQGSSNEQF
V gene: TRBV2

CDR3 protein: ASSWERSLSGNTIY
V gene: TRBV11-2

CDR3 protein: ASSLAGGILNTEAF
V gene: TRBV5-1